This is a list of T cell receptor beta chains from one sample in a study of blood T cell repertoires in COVID-19. Produced via immunoSEQ multiplex PCR; TCRdb's table is partial and in-frame only. The data show roughly 150,000 clones, around three quarters seen once. The specimen sequenced was PBMCs or T cells enriched from blood (not recorded which). Receptor source: a woman between 70 and 85 years old in a cohort exposed to, infected with or recovered from COVID-19 (not recorded which). Each CDR3 is given with its conserved first and last residue. The D gene is left open where the match is weak. Clone size is stated in some rows and not others, as once, few, many or a class when expanded.

j_gene	d_gene	abundance	v_gene	CDR3aa	CDR3nt
TRBJ2-1	-	-	TRBV18	CASSRAVREDEQFF	TGTGCCAGCTCACGCGCCGTCAGGGAAGATGAGCAGTTCTTC
TRBJ1-6	TRBD1	few	TRBV27	CASPAGTEPYNSPLHF	TGTGCCAGCCCTGCCGGGACAGAACCGTATAATTCACCCCTCCACTTT
TRBJ2-7	-	-	TRBV6-5	CASREDSNLFYEQYF	TGTGCCAGCAGGGAGGACAGTAACCTGTTCTACGAGCAGTACTTC
TRBJ2-7	TRBD1	-	TRBV4-2	CASSQVPSSGGEQYF	TGTGCCAGCAGCCAAGTTCCCTCGTCAGGGGGCGAGCAGTACTTC
TRBJ2-1	-	-	TRBV7-3	CASSEIPTYNEQFF	TGTGCCAGCAGCGAAATCCCTACTTACAATGAGCAGTTCTTC
TRBJ2-7	TRBD2	-	TRBV27	CASSLSAGLAGGYEQYF	TGTGCCAGCAGTTTATCCGCCGGACTAGCGGGAGGGTACGAGCAGTACTTC
TRBJ2-7	-	-	TRBV14	CASSHAYEQYF	TGTGCCAGCAGCCATGCGTACGAGCAGTACTTC
TRBJ2-3	-	once	TRBV21-1	CASSLRRARGPSRFISDTQYF	TGTGCCAGCAGCCTTCGAAGGGCCAGGGGACCTTCTCGATTCATTTCAGATACGCAGTATTTT
TRBJ1-1	-	-	TRBV19	CASSMQGNTEAFF	TGTGCCAGTAGTATGCAGGGGAACACTGAAGCTTTCTTT
TRBJ2-1	-	-	TRBV12-3/TRBV12-4	CASSFLYNEQFF	TGTGCCAGCAGTTTCCTCTACAATGAGCAGTTCTTC
TRBJ2-3	TRBD2	few	TRBV18	CASSPQIATSGRATDTQYF	TGTGCCAGCTCACCACAGATCGCGACTAGCGGGAGGGCTACAGATACGCAGTATTTT
TRBJ2-3	TRBD2	-	TRBV5-1	CASGRTSGSLTDTQYF	TGCGCCAGCGGACGGACTAGCGGGAGTCTGACAGATACGCAGTATTTT
TRBJ2-1	TRBD2	-	TRBV5-6	CASSFNPSGYNEQFF	TGTGCCAGCAGCTTCAATCCTAGCGGATACAATGAGCAGTTCTTC
TRBJ1-4	-	-	TRBV15	CATSRETPSREKLFF	TGTGCCACCAGCAGAGAGACTCCTTCTCGGGAAAAACTGTTTTTT
TRBJ1-2	TRBD1	-	TRBV2	CASSGQGAVYGYTF	TGTGCCAGCAGTGGACAGGGGGCGGTCTATGGCTACACCTTC
TRBJ1-5	TRBD1	-	TRBV27	CATHPRGLGQPQHF	TGTGCCACACACCCCAGGGGGCTAGGACAGCCCCAGCATTTT
TRBJ1-2	-	-	TRBV10-1	CASSERQSYGYTF	TGCGCCAGCAGTGAGCGACAGAGCTATGGCTACACCTTC
TRBJ2-1	TRBD2	-	TRBV5-1	CASRSTSGGYNEQFF	TGCGCCAGCAGATCGACTAGCGGGGGTTACAATGAGCAGTTCTTC
TRBJ2-1	TRBD2	-	TRBV7-3	CASSSGLAGTLVF	TGTGCCAGCAGCTCCGGACTAGCGGGAACTCTGGTCTTC